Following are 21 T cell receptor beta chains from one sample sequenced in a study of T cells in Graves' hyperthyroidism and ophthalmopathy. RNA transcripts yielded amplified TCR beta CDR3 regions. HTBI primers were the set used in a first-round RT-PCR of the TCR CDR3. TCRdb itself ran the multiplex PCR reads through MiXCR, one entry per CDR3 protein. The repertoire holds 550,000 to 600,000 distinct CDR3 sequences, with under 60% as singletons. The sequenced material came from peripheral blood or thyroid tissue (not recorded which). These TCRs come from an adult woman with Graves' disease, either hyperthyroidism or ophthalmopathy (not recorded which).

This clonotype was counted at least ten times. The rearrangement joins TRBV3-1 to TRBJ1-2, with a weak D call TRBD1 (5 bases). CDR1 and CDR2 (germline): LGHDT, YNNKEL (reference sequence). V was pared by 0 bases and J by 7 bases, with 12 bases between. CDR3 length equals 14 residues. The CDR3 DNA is TGTGCCAGCAGCCAAGACAGGGAAGCCGGTGGCTACACCTTC. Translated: CASSQDREAGGYTF.

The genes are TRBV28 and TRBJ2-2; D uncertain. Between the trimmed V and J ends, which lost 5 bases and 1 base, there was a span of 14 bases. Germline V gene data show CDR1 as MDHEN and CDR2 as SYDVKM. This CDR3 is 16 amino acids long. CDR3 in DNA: TGTGCCAGCAGTCGCCCAGTGCCCCAGAACACCGGGGAGCTGTTTTTT. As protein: CASSRPVPQNTGELFF. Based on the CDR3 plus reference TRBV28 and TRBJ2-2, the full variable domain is DVKVTQSSRYLVKRTGEKVFLECVQDMDHENMFWYRQDPGLGLRLIYFSYDVKMKEKGDIPEGYSVSREKKERFSLILESASTNQTSMYLCASSRPVPQNTGELFFGEGSRLTVL.

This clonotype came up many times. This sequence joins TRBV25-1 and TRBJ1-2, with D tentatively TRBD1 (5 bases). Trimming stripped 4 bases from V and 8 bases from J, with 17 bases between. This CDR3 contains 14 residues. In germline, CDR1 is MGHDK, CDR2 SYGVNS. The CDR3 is CASSGGAAVPGYTF. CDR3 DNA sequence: TGTGCCAGCAGTGGGGGCGCGGCCGTCCCCGGCTACACCTTC.

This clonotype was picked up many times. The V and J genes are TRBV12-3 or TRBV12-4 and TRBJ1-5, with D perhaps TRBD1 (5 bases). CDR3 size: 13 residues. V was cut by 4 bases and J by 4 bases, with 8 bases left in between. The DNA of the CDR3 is TGTGCCAGCAGTTGGGACTTGAATCAGCCCCAGCATTTT. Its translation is CASSWDLNQPQHF.

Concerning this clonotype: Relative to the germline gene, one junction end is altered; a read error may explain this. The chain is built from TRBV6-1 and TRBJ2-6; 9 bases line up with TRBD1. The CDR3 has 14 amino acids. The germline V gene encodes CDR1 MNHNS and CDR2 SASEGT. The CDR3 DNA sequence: TGTGCCAGCAGTGACGACAGGGGGGCCTACGTCCTGACTTTC. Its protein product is CASSDDRGAYVLTF.

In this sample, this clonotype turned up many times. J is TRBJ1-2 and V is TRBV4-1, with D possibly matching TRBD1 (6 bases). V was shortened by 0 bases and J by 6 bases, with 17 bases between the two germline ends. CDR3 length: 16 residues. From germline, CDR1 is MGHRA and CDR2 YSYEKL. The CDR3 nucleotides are TGCGCCAGCAGCCAAGATAGGTGGGGGGCGTCGGATGGCTACACCTTC. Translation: CASSQDRWGASDGYTF.

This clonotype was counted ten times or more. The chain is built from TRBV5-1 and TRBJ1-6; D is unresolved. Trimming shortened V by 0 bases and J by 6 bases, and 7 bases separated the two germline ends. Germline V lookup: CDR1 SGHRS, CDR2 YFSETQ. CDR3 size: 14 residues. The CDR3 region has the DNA TGCGCCAGCAGCTTGGCTAGAAGTAATTCACCCCTCCACTTT. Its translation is CASSLARSNSPLHF.

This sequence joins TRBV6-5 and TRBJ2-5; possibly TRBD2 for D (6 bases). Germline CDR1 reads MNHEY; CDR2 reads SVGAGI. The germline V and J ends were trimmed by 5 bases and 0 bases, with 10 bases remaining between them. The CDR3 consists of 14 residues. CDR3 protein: CASSRGADQETQYF. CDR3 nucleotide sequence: TGTGCCAGCAGTCGCGGGGCAGACCAAGAGACCCAGTACTTC.

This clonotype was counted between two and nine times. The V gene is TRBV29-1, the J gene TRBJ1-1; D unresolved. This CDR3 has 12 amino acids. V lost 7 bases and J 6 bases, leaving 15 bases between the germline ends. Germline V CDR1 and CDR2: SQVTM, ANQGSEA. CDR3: CSGGRLKAEAFF. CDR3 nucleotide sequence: TGCAGCGGTGGGCGGCTGAAGGCTGAAGCTTTCTTT.

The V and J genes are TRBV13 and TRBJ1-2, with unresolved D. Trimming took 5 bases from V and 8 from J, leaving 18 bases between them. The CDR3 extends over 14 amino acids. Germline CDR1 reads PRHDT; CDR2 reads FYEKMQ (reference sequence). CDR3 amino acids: CASSDWTLREGYTF. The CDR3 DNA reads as TGTGCCAGCAGCGATTGGACCCTACGTGAAGGCTACACCTTC. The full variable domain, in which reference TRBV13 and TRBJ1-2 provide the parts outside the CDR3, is AAGVIQSPRHLIKEKRETATLKCYPIPRHDTVYWYQQGPGQDPQFLISFYEKMQSDKGSIPDRFSAQQFSDYHSELNMSSLELGDSALYFCASSDWTLREGYTFGSGTRLTVV.

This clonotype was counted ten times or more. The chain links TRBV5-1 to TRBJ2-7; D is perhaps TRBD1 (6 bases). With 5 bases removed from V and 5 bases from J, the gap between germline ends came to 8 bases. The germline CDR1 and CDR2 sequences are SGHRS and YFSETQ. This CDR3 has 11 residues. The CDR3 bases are TGCGCCAGCAGACAGGGCCACGAGCAGTACTTC. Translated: CASRQGHEQYF.

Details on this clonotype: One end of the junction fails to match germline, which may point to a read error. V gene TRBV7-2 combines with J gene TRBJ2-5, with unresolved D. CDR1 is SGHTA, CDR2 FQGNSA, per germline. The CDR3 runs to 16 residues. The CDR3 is CASSPKGSSQGEAQYF. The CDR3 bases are TGCGCCAGCAGCCCAAAGGGCTCCAGTCAAGGCGAGGCCCAGTACTTC.

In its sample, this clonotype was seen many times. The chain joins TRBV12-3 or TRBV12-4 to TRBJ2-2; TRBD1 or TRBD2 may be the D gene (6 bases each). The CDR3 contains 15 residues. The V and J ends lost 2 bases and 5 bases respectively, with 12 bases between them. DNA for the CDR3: TGTGCCAGCAGTTTATTCGGGGGCATAACCGGGGAGCTGTTTTTT. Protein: CASSLFGGITGELFF.

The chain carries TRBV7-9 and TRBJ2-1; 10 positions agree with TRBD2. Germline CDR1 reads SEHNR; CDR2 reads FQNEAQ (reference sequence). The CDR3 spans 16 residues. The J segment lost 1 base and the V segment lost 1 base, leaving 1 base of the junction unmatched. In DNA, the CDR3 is TGTGCCAGCAGCTTAGGGACTAGCGGATCCTACAATGAGCAGTTCTTC. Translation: CASSLGTSGSYNEQFF. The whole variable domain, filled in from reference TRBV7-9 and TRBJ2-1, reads DTGVSQNPRHKITKRGQNVTFRCDPISEHNRLYWYRQTLGQGPEFLTYFQNEAQLEKSRLLSDRFSAERPKGSFSTLEIQRTEQGDSAMYLCASSLGTSGSYNEQFFGPGTRLTVL.

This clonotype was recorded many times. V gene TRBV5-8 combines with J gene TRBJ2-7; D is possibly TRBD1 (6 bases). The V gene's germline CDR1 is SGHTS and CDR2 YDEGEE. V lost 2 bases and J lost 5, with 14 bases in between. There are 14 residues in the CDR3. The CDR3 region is CASSFFTGSHEQYF. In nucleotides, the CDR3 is TGTGCCAGCAGCTTCTTTACAGGGTCCCACGAGCAGTACTTC. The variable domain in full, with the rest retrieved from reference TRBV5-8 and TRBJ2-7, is EAGVTQSPTHLIKTRGQQATLRCSPISGHTSVYWYQQALGLGLQFLLWYDEGEERNRGNFPPRFSGRQFPNYSSELNVNALELEDSALYLCASSFFTGSHEQYFGPGTRLTVT.

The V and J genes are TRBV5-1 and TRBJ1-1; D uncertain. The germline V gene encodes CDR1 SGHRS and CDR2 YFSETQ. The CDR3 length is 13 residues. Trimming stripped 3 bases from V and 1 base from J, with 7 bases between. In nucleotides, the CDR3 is TGCGCCAGCAGCTATCAGGCGAACACTGAAGCTTTCTTT. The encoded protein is CASSYQANTEAFF.

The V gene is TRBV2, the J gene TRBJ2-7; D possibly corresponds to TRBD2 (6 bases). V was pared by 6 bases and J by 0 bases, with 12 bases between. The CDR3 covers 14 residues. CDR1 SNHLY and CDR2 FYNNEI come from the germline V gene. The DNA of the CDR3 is TGTGCCAGCAGGGTGGACGGGAGCTCCTACGAGCAGTACTTC. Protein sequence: CASRVDGSSYEQYF.

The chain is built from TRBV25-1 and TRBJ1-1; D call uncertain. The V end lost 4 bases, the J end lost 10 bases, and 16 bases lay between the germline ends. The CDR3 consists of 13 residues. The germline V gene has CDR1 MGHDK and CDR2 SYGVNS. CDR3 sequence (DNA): TGTGCCAGCAGTGCTTCCCCAAAAGGGAGAGCTTTCTTT. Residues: CASSASPKGRAFF.

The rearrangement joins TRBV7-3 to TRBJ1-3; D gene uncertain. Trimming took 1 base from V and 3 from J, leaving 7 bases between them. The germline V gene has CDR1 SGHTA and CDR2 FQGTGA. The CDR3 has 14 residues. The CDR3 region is CASSLKAYGNTIYF. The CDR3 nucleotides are TGTGCCAGCAGCTTAAAGGCGTATGGAAACACCATATATTTT.

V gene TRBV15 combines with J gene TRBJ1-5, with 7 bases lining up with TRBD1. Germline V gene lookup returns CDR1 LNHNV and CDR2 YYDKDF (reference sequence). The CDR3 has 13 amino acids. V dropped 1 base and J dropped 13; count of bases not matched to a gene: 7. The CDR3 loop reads CATSRGQGWSQHF. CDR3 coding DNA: TGTGCCACCAGCAGAGGACAGGGTTGGTCACAGCATTTT.

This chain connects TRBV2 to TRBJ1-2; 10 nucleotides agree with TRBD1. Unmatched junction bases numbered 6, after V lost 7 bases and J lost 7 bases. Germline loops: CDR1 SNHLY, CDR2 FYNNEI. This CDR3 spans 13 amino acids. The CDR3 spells CASTRQGAVGYTF. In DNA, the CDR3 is TGTGCCAGCACTCGACAGGGGGCGGTTGGCTACACCTTC.